These 32 T cell receptor beta chains originate from one sample sequenced in a study of T cell responses to AZD1222 COVID-19 vaccine. Here immunoSEQ multiplex PCR was the method, and the copy in TCRdb shows in-frame clones only, minus some. The sample lists around 80,000 clones, around 85% occurring once. Sequenced material: peripheral blood, taken 28 days after the second AZD1222 dose. These receptors all come from an adult who received the AZD1222 COVID-19 vaccine.

J is TRBJ2-3 and V is TRBV5-6; 12 positions agree with TRBD2. V dropped 4 bases and J dropped 6; count of bases not matched to a gene: 12. The CDR3 sequence is 17 residues long. Germline V gene lookup returns CDR1 SGHDT and CDR2 YYEEEE. Written as DNA, the CDR3 is TGTGCCAGCAGCCCGTATCCTAGCGGGGGGGCCTGGGATACGCAGTATTTT. Its protein product is CASSPYPSGGAWDTQYF.

The CDR3: CATRTEGTDTQYF. The DNA for the CDR3 is TGTGCCACCCGGACAGAAGGCACAGATACGCAGTATTTT. The chain combines TRBV19 with TRBJ2-3; D perhaps matches TRBD1 (6 bases). CDR1 and CDR2 from the germline V gene are LNHDA and SQIVND (reference sequence). The CDR3 extends over 13 amino acids. The V end was cut by 10 bases, the J end by 1 base, with 12 bases between.

This sequence joins TRBV13 and TRBJ1-1; TRBD1 agrees at 9 bases. V lost 0 bases and J lost 1; bases outside the gene matches: 3. Germline lookup yields CDR1 PRHDT and CDR2 FYEKMQ (reference sequence). There are 16 residues in the CDR3. The CDR3 bases are TGTGCCAGCAGCTTAGGGACAGGGGGAGGGAACACTGAAGCTTTCTTT. Residues: CASSLGTGGGNTEAFF.

The CDR3 spells CASSFRQGSRGYTF. The CDR3 nucleotides read TGTGCCAGCAGTTTCCGTCAGGGGAGCCGTGGCTACACCTTC. V usage is TRBV6-5 and J usage is TRBJ1-2; perhaps TRBD1 as D (6 bases). Looked up from germline, CDR1 is MNHEY and CDR2 is SVGAGI. This CDR3 is built from 14 residues. V gave up 4 bases and J gave up 7 bases, with 16 bases separating them.

CDR3 in DNA: TGTGCCAGCAGCTTGAGTGGGATGGGGGTGTATGGCTACACCTTC. Its protein is CASSLSGMGVYGYTF. The chain links TRBV7-9 to TRBJ1-2; D perhaps matches TRBD1 (5 bases). Germline lookup yields CDR1 SEHNR and CDR2 FQNEAQ (reference sequence). V gave up 3 bases and J gave up 5 bases, with 16 bases separating them. This CDR3 has 15 residues.

On this clone: The junction does not match germline at one end; this may be a read error. The rearrangement joins TRBV28 to TRBJ2-7; D is uncertain. The CDR3 length is 14 residues. Germline V CDR1 and CDR2: MDHEN, SYDVKM. The CDR3 here is CASSFWQSSYGQYF. The CDR3 DNA follows: TGTGCCAGCAGTTTTTGGCAGAGCTCCTACGGGCAGTACTTC.

V gene TRBV5-1 combines with J gene TRBJ2-6, with D unresolved. CDR3 size: 13 residues. The V and J ends lost 8 bases and 2 bases respectively, with 8 bases between them. Germline-derived CDR1 and CDR2 are SGHRS and YFSETQ. The CDR3 bases are TGCGCCAGTCAGCCCGCTGGGGCCAACGTCCTGACTTTC. It codes for CASQPAGANVLTF.

The chain carries TRBV2 and TRBJ1-1; no clear D gene. Germline assignment: CDR1 SNHLY and CDR2 FYNNEI. CDR3 length equals 10 residues. V lost 7 bases, J lost 8 bases, and 8 bases lay in between. The CDR3 DNA is TGTGCCAGCAAAGACTGGGAAGCTTTCTTT. It is translated as CASKDWEAFF. Filled out from reference TRBV2 and TRBJ1-1, the complete variable domain reads EPEVTQTPSHQVTQMGQEVILRCVPISNHLYFYWYRQILGQKVEFLVSFYNNEISEKSEIFDDQFSVERPDGSNFTLKIRSTKLEDSAMYFCASKDWEAFFGQGTRLTVV.

The chain joins TRBV15 to TRBJ2-2; D is unclear. V was shortened by 1 base and J by 7 bases, with 10 bases between the two germline ends. The CDR3 extends over 14 amino acids. From germline, CDR1 is LNHNV and CDR2 YYDKDF (reference sequence). CDR3 sequence: CATSRGDFNGELFF. DNA of the CDR3: TGTGCCACCAGCAGAGGTGACTTCAACGGGGAGCTGTTTTTT.

The V gene is TRBV5-6, the J gene TRBJ1-1; D unresolved. This CDR3 contains 13 residues. Germline V CDR1 and CDR2: SGHDT, YYEEEE. The V end lost 1 base, the J end lost 6 bases, and 10 bases lay between the germline ends. As DNA, the CDR3 is TGTGCCAGCAGCTTGCGGGCCGGCTCTGAAGCTTTCTTT. Protein product: CASSLRAGSEAFF.

The chain uses TRBV5-6 and TRBJ1-2, with a possible D match to TRBD1 (6 bases). Trimming stripped 5 bases from V and 2 bases from J, with 13 bases between. Germline V gives CDR1 SGHDT, CDR2 YYEEEE. This CDR3 contains 14 residues. CDR3 residues: CASRFITGNYGYTF. In nucleotides, the CDR3 is TGTGCCAGCAGGTTCATTACAGGGAACTATGGCTACACCTTC.

The chain recombines TRBV6-1 with TRBJ1-2; D not certain. Trimming shortened V by 3 bases and J by 4 bases, and 15 bases separated the two germline ends. The CDR3 consists of 15 residues. The V gene's germline CDR1 is MNHNS and CDR2 SASEGT. CDR3 region: CASSDERVGIYGYTF. The CDR3 bases are TGTGCCAGCAGTGATGAAAGGGTGGGGATCTATGGCTACACCTTC.

The gene calls are TRBV27 and TRBJ2-2; 9 bases fit TRBD2. CDR1 is MNHEY and CDR2 is SMNVEV in the germline V gene (reference sequence). Unmatched junction bases numbered 5, after V lost 7 bases and J lost 5 bases. The CDR3 is 14 amino acids. This CDR3 is CASMAGGRTGELFF. CDR3 bases: TGTGCCAGCATGGCGGGGGGGAGGACCGGGGAGCTGTTTTTT.

The V call is TRBV5-5, the J call TRBJ2-7; 9 positions agree with TRBD1. The V gene end was trimmed by 2 bases and the J gene end by 4 bases; junction bases not matched to a gene: 7. The length of the CDR3 is 15 residues. The V gene's germline CDR1 is SGHKS and CDR2 YYEKEE (reference sequence). CDR3 nucleotides: TGTGCCAGCAGCTTCCGGACAGGGGTTAATTACGAGCAGTACTTC. Translating gives CASSFRTGVNYEQYF. Full variable domain (outside the CDR3, taken from reference TRBV5-5 and TRBJ2-7): DAGVTQSPTHLIKTRGQQVTLRCSPISGHKSVSWYQQVLGQGPQFIFQYYEKEERGRGNFPDRFSARQFPNYSSELNVNALLLGDSALYLCASSFRTGVNYEQYFGPGTRLTVT.

V is TRBV5-6 and J is TRBJ2-3; 8 bases match TRBD2. The CDR3 covers 18 residues. Trimming took 0 bases from V and 0 from J; bases not matched to a gene: 9. Germline V gene data show CDR1 as SGHDT and CDR2 as YYEEEE. The CDR3 nucleotides are TGTGCCAGCAGCTTGGTCCTAGCGGGTTACTCTAGCACAGATACGCAGTATTTT. This gives the protein CASSLVLAGYSSTDTQYF.

This chain joins TRBV28 and TRBJ1-2; D not certain. The CDR3 runs 12 residues. Germline CDR1 is MDHEN and CDR2 is SYDVKM. The V end lost 6 bases, the J end lost 4 bases, and 9 bases lay between the germline ends. CDR3 residues: CASSIMVYGYTF. Written as DNA, the CDR3 is TGTGCCAGCAGCATCATGGTCTATGGCTACACCTTC.

The chain carries TRBV7-3 and TRBJ2-5; 8 positions match TRBD1. From germline, CDR1 is SGHTA and CDR2 FQGTGA. The CDR3 runs 16 residues. After removal of 5 bases from V and 2 bases from J, the junction contained 10 bases not matched to a gene. This CDR3 is CASSRDGTGTQETQYF. The CDR3 DNA follows: TGTGCCAGCAGCCGGGATGGGACAGGCACTCAAGAGACCCAGTACTTC.

Only one count was recorded for this clone. The J gene is TRBJ2-7, the V gene TRBV15; the D gene is possibly TRBD1 (6 bases). The germline gives CDR1 LNHNV, CDR2 YYDKDF (reference sequence). The CDR3 is 14 amino acids. Trimming left V 4 bases short and J 3 bases short, with 13 bases between. In DNA form, the CDR3 reads TGTGCCACCAGCACCCGGGACACCTACTACGAGCAGTACTTC. Its protein product is CATSTRDTYYEQYF.

This clone has just a few counts. The chain recombines TRBV29-1 with TRBJ2-5; D ambiguous. Germline V gene sequence: CDR1 SQVTM, CDR2 ANQGSEA. The CDR3 consists of 12 residues. V lost 5 bases and J 5 bases, leaving 12 bases between the germline ends. For the CDR3, the DNA is TGCAGCGTTTGGGGTAGTAGGGAGACCCAGTACTTC. This sequence encodes CSVWGSRETQYF.

The chain is built from TRBV11-2 and TRBJ1-4, with a tentative D call TRBD1 (5 bases). CDR3 length: 15 residues. Trimming took 5 bases from V and 2 from J, leaving 12 bases between them. Looked up from germline, CDR1 is SGHAT and CDR2 is FQNNGV. The CDR3 spells CASSVNQGTNEKLFF. In DNA form, the CDR3 reads TGTGCCAGCAGCGTGAATCAGGGTACTAATGAAAAACTGTTTTTT.

In this sample, this clone turned up once. The chain couples TRBV9 to TRBJ2-2; D is uncertain. This CDR3 has 15 residues. Trimming stripped 6 bases from V and 1 base from J, with 13 bases between. In germline, CDR1 is SGDLS, CDR2 YYNGEE. The CDR3 loop is CASTVSGRNTGELFF. For the CDR3, the DNA is TGTGCCAGCACCGTGTCAGGACGGAACACCGGGGAGCTGTTTTTT.

The CDR3, as DNA: TGTGCCAGCAGCGAGCGGGCAGGGGACACCTACGAGCAGTACTTC. It encodes CASSERAGDTYEQYF. The chain has TRBV4-2 and TRBJ2-7; either TRBD1 or TRBD2 may supply D (6 bases each). V was trimmed by 5 bases and J by 2 bases, leaving 16 bases between them. Germline V gene lookup returns CDR1 LGHNA and CDR2 YNFKEQ. The CDR3 loop spans 15 amino acids.

The V and J genes are TRBV19 and TRBJ2-1; D may correspond to TRBD1 or TRBD2 (5 bases each). V gave up 9 bases and J gave up 8 bases, with 26 bases separating them. The CDR3 spans 16 residues. Germline V gives CDR1 LNHDA, CDR2 SQIVND (reference sequence). CDR3 sequence reads: CASKSSGTTTWDEQFF. CDR3 DNA: TGTGCCAGCAAGAGCTCCGGGACGACCACTTGGGATGAGCAGTTCTTC.

This chain connects TRBV29-1 to TRBJ2-7; D unclear. Germline loops: CDR1 SQVTM, CDR2 ANQGSEA. This CDR3 is built from 13 residues. Trimming removed 4 bases at V and 1 base at J, with 11 bases between. The CDR3 nucleotides are TGCAGCGTTGTTTTCCAGGAGTCCTACGAGCAGTACTTC. It is translated as CSVVFQESYEQYF.

The chain recombines TRBV27 with TRBJ2-3; tentatively, D is TRBD1 or TRBD2 (5 bases each). The CDR3 is made up of 14 amino acids. The germline gives CDR1 MNHEY, CDR2 SMNVEV (reference sequence). Trimming left V 2 bases short and J 3 bases short, with 9 bases between. In DNA form, the CDR3 reads TGTGCCAGCAGTTTAGTTTGGGGGACAGATACGCAGTATTTT. This translates into CASSLVWGTDTQYF.

The rearrangement uses TRBV2 and TRBJ1-2; D unclear. From germline, CDR1 is SNHLY and CDR2 FYNNEI. V dropped 7 bases and J dropped 6 bases, with 15 bases sitting between them. The CDR3 sequence is 13 residues long. CDR3 DNA: TGTGCCAGCATCCTCCAGGCACCTAATGGCTACACCTTC. Amino acids: CASILQAPNGYTF.

This clone was recorded only once. The genes are TRBV18 and TRBJ2-3, with no clear D. Germline CDR1 is KGHSH and CDR2 is LQKENI. The CDR3 sequence is 15 residues long. V was trimmed by 2 bases and J by 2 bases, leaving 11 bases between them. The DNA for the CDR3 is TGTGCCAGCTCACCAGGTACTACCGACACAGATACGCAGTATTTT. Its protein is CASSPGTTDTDTQYF.

V usage is TRBV28 and J usage is TRBJ1-6, with 9 bases identical to TRBD1. The CDR3 length is 16 residues. Germline CDR1 is MDHEN and CDR2 is SYDVKM. The J segment lost 8 bases and the V segment lost 3 bases, leaving 8 bases of the junction unmatched. The CDR3 protein is CASSFPTGGADSPLHF. In DNA, the CDR3 is TGTGCCAGCAGTTTCCCGACAGGGGGTGCAGATTCACCCCTCCACTTT.

In its sample, this clone was seen a few times. This chain uses TRBV20-1 with TRBJ1-1; D call uncertain. The V and J ends lost 3 bases and 1 base respectively, with 9 bases between them. The germline V gene has CDR1 DFQATT and CDR2 SNEGSKA (reference sequence). The CDR3 contains 13 residues. The CDR3 protein is CSASETRNTEAFF. CDR3 nucleotide sequence: TGCAGTGCTAGTGAGACAAGGAACACTGAAGCTTTCTTT.

CDR3 amino acids: CASSSSGGDIAFF. The CDR3 region has the DNA TGTGCCAGCAGCTCGTCAGGGGGGGATATAGCTTTCTTT. This rearrangement joins TRBV7-9 to TRBJ1-1, with TRBD1 matching 7 bases. This CDR3 contains 13 residues. The trim removed 4 bases at V and 10 bases at J, leaving 9 bases unmatched. Germline V gene lookup returns CDR1 SEHNR and CDR2 FQNEAQ (reference sequence).

Points on this clone: Germline and junction disagree at one end, which may indicate a read error. This chain uses TRBV15 with TRBJ2-7; D is unclear. CDR1 LNHNV and CDR2 YYDKDF come from the germline V gene (reference sequence). This CDR3 spans 14 amino acids. The CDR3 nucleotides are TGTGCCACCAGCAGAGATAAGTACTCCCACGAGCAGTACTTC. Residues: CATSRDKYSHEQYF.

The chain carries TRBV6-5 and TRBJ2-7, with 7 bases matching TRBD1. Germline V CDR1 and CDR2: MNHEY, SVGAGI. Germline trimming cut 3 bases from V and 3 bases from J; bases unmatched to any gene: 5. The CDR3 sequence is 14 residues long. CDR3 region: CASSYRQGDYEQYF. CDR3 bases: TGTGCCAGCAGTTATCGACAGGGTGACTACGAGCAGTACTTC.